This is a list of T cell receptor beta chains from one sample in a study of CD8+ T cells in alopecia areata. The data were produced by immunoSEQ multiplex PCR, yet TCRdb's version contains in-frame clones alone and is incomplete. The sample contains some 150,000 clones, about three fifths of which appear only once. The specimen was CD4+ T cells sorted from blood, collected at approximately week 60, from a patient treated with tofacitinib. Receptors originate from a human donor with alopecia areata. Both conserved end residues are part of each CDR3. Each record gives: clone size, D gene, J gene, V gene, CDR3 protein, CDR3 DNA. A D gene is named only where the DNA matches it firmly. Not every row has a clone size; where given, it reads once, few, many or a size class.

clone_size: NA
d_call: NA
j_call: TRBJ2-7
v_call: TRBV6-6
cdr3_aa: CASSYSVQDYEQYF
cdr3_nt: TGTGCCAGCAGTTACTCGGTTCAGGACTACGAGCAGTACTTC

clone_size: few
d_call: TRBD1
j_call: TRBJ2-7
v_call: TRBV6-6
cdr3_aa: CASSSPGTGVYEQYF
cdr3_nt: TGTGCCAGCAGTTCCCCCGGGACAGGGGTCTACGAGCAGTACTTC

clone_size: NA
d_call: NA
j_call: TRBJ1-3
v_call: TRBV6-5
cdr3_aa: CASSPSVLNTIYF
cdr3_nt: TGTGCCAGCAGCCCCAGCGTGCTTAACACCATATATTTT

clone_size: few
d_call: NA
j_call: TRBJ2-1
v_call: TRBV25-1
cdr3_aa: CASSEFPTGRSYNEQFF
cdr3_nt: TGTGCCAGCAGTGAATTCCCGACAGGGAGGTCCTACAATGAGCAGTTCTTC

clone_size: NA
d_call: TRBD1
j_call: TRBJ1-3
v_call: TRBV29-1
cdr3_aa: CSVAGQDSDRSGNTIYF
cdr3_nt: TGCAGCGTCGCGGGACAGGATAGCGATCGTTCTGGAAACACCATATATTTT

clone_size: NA
d_call: NA
j_call: TRBJ1-1
v_call: TRBV30
cdr3_aa: CAWTRRSGHTNTEAFF
cdr3_nt: TGTGCCTGGACTCGCCGGTCCGGACACACGAACACTGAAGCTTTCTTT

clone_size: NA
d_call: TRBD1
j_call: TRBJ2-3
v_call: TRBV25-1
cdr3_aa: CASSETGETDTQYF
cdr3_nt: TGTGCCAGCAGTGAGACAGGGGAAACAGATACGCAGTATTTT

clone_size: NA
d_call: NA
j_call: TRBJ1-2
v_call: TRBV11-2
cdr3_aa: CASSLTRGNYGYTF
cdr3_nt: TGTGCCAGCAGCCTCACCCGCGGTAATTATGGCTACACCTTC

clone_size: NA
d_call: TRBD1
j_call: TRBJ1-6
v_call: TRBV15
cdr3_aa: CATSPRQGFNSPLHF
cdr3_nt: TGTGCCACCAGCCCCCGACAGGGGTTCAATTCACCCCTCCACTTT

clone_size: NA
d_call: TRBD1
j_call: TRBJ2-7
v_call: TRBV13
cdr3_aa: CASSRGQGYEQYF
cdr3_nt: TGTGCCAGCAGTCGGGGACAGGGCTACGAGCAGTACTTC

clone_size: NA
d_call: TRBD2
j_call: TRBJ2-3
v_call: TRBV6-6
cdr3_aa: CASSPTSTSTDTQYF
cdr3_nt: TGTGCCAGCAGTCCGACTAGCACTAGCACAGATACGCAGTATTTT

clone_size: few
d_call: NA
j_call: TRBJ2-5
v_call: TRBV5-1
cdr3_aa: CASSLEVAEETQYF
cdr3_nt: TGCGCCAGCAGCTTGGAAGTAGCCGAAGAGACCCAGTACTTC

clone_size: NA
d_call: TRBD1
j_call: TRBJ2-7
v_call: TRBV4-1
cdr3_aa: CASSRTGGEQYF
cdr3_nt: TGCGCCAGCAGCCGGACAGGGGGCGAGCAGTACTTC

clone_size: NA
d_call: TRBD2
j_call: TRBJ2-5
v_call: TRBV4-1
cdr3_aa: CASSSPRTSQQETQYF
cdr3_nt: TGCGCCAGCAGCTCACCCCGGACTAGCCAACAAGAGACCCAGTACTTC

clone_size: NA
d_call: NA
j_call: TRBJ2-3
v_call: TRBV30
cdr3_aa: CAWSVRAGTDTQYF
cdr3_nt: TGTGCCTGGAGTGTAAGGGCGGGCACAGATACGCAGTATTTT

clone_size: NA
d_call: NA
j_call: TRBJ2-7
v_call: TRBV29-1
cdr3_aa: CSVAGRVWVEQYF
cdr3_nt: TGCAGCGTTGCGGGCAGGGTTTGGGTGGAGCAGTACTTC

clone_size: few
d_call: TRBD1
j_call: TRBJ1-1
v_call: TRBV29-1
cdr3_aa: CSATRGSTMNTEAFF
cdr3_nt: TGCAGCGCGACCAGGGGGTCCACCATGAACACTGAAGCTTTCTTT

clone_size: NA
d_call: NA
j_call: TRBJ1-2
v_call: TRBV2
cdr3_aa: CASSEFGTWGYTF
cdr3_nt: TGTGCCAGCAGTGAATTCGGGACCTGGGGCTACACCTTC

clone_size: few
d_call: NA
j_call: TRBJ1-2
v_call: TRBV7-9
cdr3_aa: CASSYTWSYGYTF
cdr3_nt: TGTGCCAGCAGCTATACATGGTCCTATGGCTACACCTTC

clone_size: once
d_call: NA
j_call: TRBJ1-5
v_call: TRBV6-5
cdr3_aa: CASSYSRQGRQPQHF
cdr3_nt: TGTGCCAGCAGTTACTCGAGGCAGGGGCGTCAGCCCCAGCATTTT

clone_size: NA
d_call: NA
j_call: TRBJ1-1
v_call: TRBV20-1
cdr3_aa: CSAIRTTEAFF
cdr3_nt: TGCAGTGCGATAAGGACGACTGAAGCTTTCTTT

clone_size: few
d_call: TRBD2
j_call: TRBJ2-1
v_call: TRBV5-1
cdr3_aa: CASSEGSSGGPRNEQFF
cdr3_nt: TGCGCCAGCAGCGAGGGATCTAGCGGGGGGCCCAGAAATGAGCAGTTCTTC

clone_size: NA
d_call: NA
j_call: TRBJ2-3
v_call: TRBV15
cdr3_aa: CATSRGIGSSADTQYF
cdr3_nt: TGTGCCACCAGCAGAGGGATCGGTAGCAGCGCAGATACGCAGTATTTT

clone_size: NA
d_call: NA
j_call: TRBJ2-5
v_call: TRBV11-2
cdr3_aa: CASSRTGTQYF
cdr3_nt: TGTGCCAGCAGCCGCACCGGGACCCAGTACTTC

clone_size: few
d_call: TRBD1
j_call: TRBJ2-4
v_call: TRBV29-1
cdr3_aa: CSVGTGQNIQYF
cdr3_nt: TGCAGCGTTGGGACAGGTCAAAACATTCAGTACTTC

clone_size: NA
d_call: NA
j_call: TRBJ1-1
v_call: TRBV7-9
cdr3_aa: CASSLAGGDNTEAFF
cdr3_nt: TGTGCCAGCAGCTTAGCCGGTGGGGATAACACTGAAGCTTTCTTT

clone_size: few
d_call: NA
j_call: TRBJ2-2
v_call: TRBV30
cdr3_aa: CAWSAGDRNTGELFF
cdr3_nt: TGTGCCTGGAGTGCGGGGGATAGGAACACCGGGGAGCTGTTTTTT

clone_size: NA
d_call: NA
j_call: TRBJ1-6
v_call: TRBV9
cdr3_aa: CASSALGGSGSPLHF
cdr3_nt: TGTGCCAGCAGCGCCCTGGGGGGGAGTGGATCACCCCTCCACTTT

clone_size: NA
d_call: NA
j_call: TRBJ1-3
v_call: TRBV30
cdr3_aa: CAWRTVSSGNTIYF
cdr3_nt: TGTGCCTGGAGGACAGTCTCAAGTGGAAACACCATATATTTT

clone_size: many
d_call: TRBD2
j_call: TRBJ2-7
v_call: TRBV7-2
cdr3_aa: CASSRTSGGVAEQYF
cdr3_nt: TGTGCCAGCAGTAGGACTAGCGGGGGGGTTGCCGAGCAGTACTTC

clone_size: once
d_call: NA
j_call: TRBJ2-1
v_call: TRBV25-1
cdr3_aa: CASTEGHRSYNEQFF
cdr3_nt: TGTGCCAGCACTGAGGGACACCGCTCCTACAATGAGCAGTTCTTC

clone_size: NA
d_call: NA
j_call: TRBJ1-1
v_call: TRBV7-9
cdr3_aa: CASSLGDERSEAFF
cdr3_nt: TGTGCCAGCAGCTTAGGAGACGAACGAAGTGAGGCTTTCTTT

clone_size: NA
d_call: NA
j_call: TRBJ2-6
v_call: TRBV9
cdr3_aa: CASSVRQTPTGANVLTF
cdr3_nt: TGTGCCAGCAGCGTACGTCAGACCCCAACTGGGGCCAACGTCCTGACTTTC

clone_size: once
d_call: NA
j_call: TRBJ1-5
v_call: TRBV5-6
cdr3_aa: CASSQPNQPQHF
cdr3_nt: TGTGCCAGCAGCCAACCTAATCAGCCCCAGCATTTT

clone_size: few
d_call: NA
j_call: TRBJ2-3
v_call: TRBV6-1
cdr3_aa: CASSEAAGYLDTQYF
cdr3_nt: TGTGCCAGCAGTGAAGCGGCAGGGTATTTGGATACGCAGTATTTT

clone_size: NA
d_call: NA
j_call: TRBJ2-7
v_call: TRBV6-5
cdr3_aa: CASRSPGGFYEQYF
cdr3_nt: TGTGCCAGCAGGAGCCCGGGTGGCTTCTACGAGCAGTACTTC

clone_size: NA
d_call: NA
j_call: TRBJ1-2
v_call: TRBV20-1
cdr3_aa: CSPLGSYGYTF
cdr3_nt: TGCAGTCCACTGGGGAGCTATGGCTACACCTTC

clone_size: NA
d_call: TRBD1
j_call: TRBJ1-3
v_call: TRBV29-1
cdr3_aa: CSVRTGLGGNTIYF
cdr3_nt: TGCAGCGTTCGGACAGGTTTGGGAGGAAACACCATATATTTT

clone_size: few
d_call: TRBD2
j_call: TRBJ2-4
v_call: TRBV15
cdr3_aa: CATSRTGGTQNIQYF
cdr3_nt: TGTGCCACCAGCAGGACGGGAGGGACTCAAAACATTCAGTACTTC

clone_size: NA
d_call: NA
j_call: TRBJ2-7
v_call: TRBV6-5
cdr3_aa: CASSYGRGYEQYF
cdr3_nt: TGTGCCAGCAGTTACGGAAGGGGGTACGAGCAGTACTTC

clone_size: once
d_call: NA
j_call: TRBJ1-1
v_call: TRBV12-5
cdr3_aa: CASGSLQGTGVNTEAFF
cdr3_nt: TGTGCTAGTGGTTCCCTTCAGGGTACGGGGGTGAACACTGAAGCTTTCTTT

clone_size: NA
d_call: NA
j_call: TRBJ1-2
v_call: TRBV29-1
cdr3_aa: CSVEMGNYGYTF
cdr3_nt: TGCAGCGTTGAAATGGGTAACTATGGCTACACCTTC

clone_size: few
d_call: NA
j_call: TRBJ2-2
v_call: TRBV2
cdr3_aa: CASTTGPTGELFF
cdr3_nt: TGTGCCAGCACTACAGGGCCCACCGGGGAGCTGTTTTTT

clone_size: NA
d_call: NA
j_call: TRBJ2-7
v_call: TRBV19
cdr3_aa: CASRGTGTNEQYF
cdr3_nt: TGTGCCAGTAGGGGAACCGGGACAAACGAGCAGTACTTC

clone_size: NA
d_call: NA
j_call: TRBJ2-3
v_call: TRBV18
cdr3_aa: CASSERREDTQYF
cdr3_nt: TGTGCCAGCTCTGAACGCAGGGAAGATACGCAGTATTTT

clone_size: few
d_call: NA
j_call: TRBJ2-5
v_call: TRBV9
cdr3_aa: CASSVGTIRETQYF
cdr3_nt: TGTGCCAGCAGCGTAGGGACTATACGAGAGACCCAGTACTTC

clone_size: few
d_call: NA
j_call: TRBJ1-2
v_call: TRBV5-4
cdr3_aa: CASSLVGRGSDYGYTF
cdr3_nt: TGTGCCAGCAGCTTGGTTGGCAGGGGATCGGACTATGGCTACACCTTC

clone_size: NA
d_call: NA
j_call: TRBJ2-1
v_call: TRBV30
cdr3_aa: CAWSVRLGGGNEQFF
cdr3_nt: TGTGCCTGGAGTGTACGTCTGGGGGGCGGCAATGAGCAGTTCTTC

clone_size: NA
d_call: NA
j_call: TRBJ1-1
v_call: TRBV14
cdr3_aa: CASSPTGLNTEAFF
cdr3_nt: TGTGCCAGCAGCCCCACAGGATTGAACACTGAAGCTTTCTTT

clone_size: NA
d_call: NA
j_call: TRBJ1-1
v_call: TRBV5-1
cdr3_aa: CASSSYSGSNTEAFF
cdr3_nt: TGCGCCAGCAGCTCGTACAGCGGCTCGAACACTGAAGCTTTCTTT

clone_size: NA
d_call: NA
j_call: TRBJ2-1
v_call: TRBV7-3
cdr3_aa: CASSLDRSYYNEQFF
cdr3_nt: TGTGCCAGCAGCTTAGATCGAAGTTACTACAATGAGCAGTTCTTC

clone_size: NA
d_call: TRBD2
j_call: TRBJ2-1
v_call: TRBV29-1
cdr3_aa: CSAISGGEQPSYNEQFF
cdr3_nt: TGCAGCGCAATTAGCGGGGGGGAGCAACCCTCCTACAATGAGCAGTTCTTC

clone_size: NA
d_call: NA
j_call: TRBJ2-2
v_call: TRBV5-1
cdr3_aa: CASSLSPANTGELFF
cdr3_nt: TGCGCCAGCAGCTTGTCTCCCGCGAACACCGGGGAGCTGTTTTTT

clone_size: NA
d_call: TRBD2
j_call: TRBJ2-7
v_call: TRBV6-5
cdr3_aa: CASSRRLAGDYEQYF
cdr3_nt: TGTGCCAGCAGTCGCAGACTAGCGGGGGATTACGAGCAGTACTTC

clone_size: NA
d_call: NA
j_call: TRBJ1-2
v_call: TRBV6-5
cdr3_aa: CASSYSAGLYGYTF
cdr3_nt: TGTGCCAGCAGTTACTCGGCAGGGCTCTATGGCTACACCTTC